Presented here are 27 T cell receptor beta chains from one specimen sequenced in a study of shared clonotypes between healthy human individuals. The table came from immunoSEQ multiplex PCR; TCRdb's copy has only in-frame clones and leaves some out. The table has some 700,000 clones, around 91% seen once. Specimen: memory CD8+ T cells from PBMCs. The subset was: CD45RO+ cells pooled with CCR7-negative TemRA cells. The receptors shown here come from a man younger than 35 in good health. Some clones in this sample may be carry-over from other donors' samples.

The chain has TRBV7-3 and TRBJ2-1; 7 bases match TRBD2. The CDR3 contains 15 residues. The V gene end was trimmed by 5 bases and the J gene end by 6 bases; junction bases not matched to a gene: 10. Germline V gene data show CDR1 as SGHTA and CDR2 as FQGTGA. The CDR3 reads CASSVRDYAFNEQFF. The CDR3 nucleotides are TGTGCCAGCAGCGTCCGGGACTACGCATTCAATGAGCAGTTCTTC.

Only one count was recorded for this clone. V usage is TRBV27 and J usage is TRBJ2-7; the D gene is possibly TRBD1 (5 bases). Germline assignment: CDR1 MNHEY and CDR2 SMNVEV (reference sequence). There are 15 residues in the CDR3. V lost 3 bases, J lost 2 bases, and 14 bases lay in between. Written as DNA, the CDR3 is TGTGCCAGCAGTTTTTCTGCCAGGGTAACCTACGAGCAGTACTTC. Translation gives CASSFSARVTYEQYF.

This clone was counted at least ten times. The chain links TRBV6-5 to TRBJ1-1; TRBD1 might be the D (6 bases). Per germline, CDR1 MNHEY and CDR2 SVGAGI. Trimming stripped 4 bases from V and 0 bases from J, with 12 bases between. The CDR3 covers 15 residues. CDR3 coding DNA: TGTGCCAGCAGTTCCAGACAGGTCCTGAACACTGAAGCTTTCTTT. Protein sequence: CASSSRQVLNTEAFF.

The chain joins TRBV28 to TRBJ1-5; D gene unclear. The CDR3 has 15 residues. The V and J ends lost 6 bases and 0 bases respectively, with 12 bases between them. Germline CDR1 MDHEN, CDR2 SYDVKM. The CDR3: CASRRKQYSNQPQHF. The CDR3 nucleotides read TGTGCCAGCAGAAGAAAGCAATATAGCAATCAGCCCCAGCATTTT.

The chain joins TRBV7-6 to TRBJ1-5; D is unclear. The CDR3 runs to 16 residues. Germline loops: CDR1 SGHVS, CDR2 FNYEAQ. V lost 1 base, J lost 8 bases, and 18 bases lay in between. CDR3 region: CASSLGYTKNGEPQHF. CDR3 coding DNA: TGTGCCAGCAGCTTAGGTTACACCAAGAACGGGGAGCCCCAGCATTTT.

V is TRBV19 and J is TRBJ2-1, with D possibly being TRBD2 (6 bases). The germline CDR1 and CDR2 sequences are LNHDA and SQIVND (reference sequence). The CDR3 covers 16 residues. Trimming took off 3 bases at V and 2 bases at J, with 14 bases between the two ends. CDR3 loop: CASSIGTEGPYNEQFF. The DNA for the CDR3 is TGTGCCAGTAGTATTGGTACGGAGGGCCCCTACAATGAGCAGTTCTTC.

The chain is built from TRBV4-1 and TRBJ2-1; 10 bases map to TRBD1. Germline V CDR1 and CDR2: MGHRA, YSYEKL. After removal of 1 base from V and 5 bases from J, the junction contained 5 bases not matched to a gene. The CDR3 is 16 residues long. CDR3 in amino acids: CASSQVGQGWDNEQFF. CDR3 bases: TGCGCCAGCAGCCAAGTGGGACAGGGGTGGGACAATGAGCAGTTCTTC.

V is TRBV7-8 and J is TRBJ2-2; 7 bases fit TRBD2. The CDR3 has 16 residues. Losses at the gene ends were 1 base for V and 3 bases for J; bases not matched to a gene: 5. CDR1 is SGHVS, CDR2 FQNEAQ, per germline. DNA for the CDR3: TGTGCCAGCAGCTTAGAAGGAGCGGGATACACCGGGGAGCTGTTTTTT. The encoded protein is CASSLEGAGYTGELFF.

V and J are TRBV28 and TRBJ1-3; D is unresolved. Trimming stripped 3 bases from V and 0 bases from J, with 6 bases between. Germline assignment: CDR1 MDHEN and CDR2 SYDVKM. The length of the CDR3 is 14 residues. CDR3 DNA: TGTGCCAGCAGTTTCCCGGGCTCTGGAAACACCATATATTTT. It specifies CASSFPGSGNTIYF. Looking up the rest from reference TRBV28 and TRBJ1-3 gives the full variable domain: DVKVTQSSRYLVKRTGEKVFLECVQDMDHENMFWYRQDPGLGLRLIYFSYDVKMKEKGDIPEGYSVSREKKERFSLILESASTNQTSMYLCASSFPGSGNTIYFGEGSWLTVV.

The genes are TRBV5-6 and TRBJ2-1; unclear D gene. CDR3 length equals 11 residues. Germline V lookup: CDR1 SGHDT, CDR2 YYEEEE. Deletions cut 0 bases from V and 8 bases from J, with 3 bases between. This chain's CDR3 is CASSLAHEQFF. In nucleotides, the CDR3 is TGTGCCAGCAGCTTGGCTCATGAGCAGTTCTTC.

V usage is TRBV15 and J usage is TRBJ2-1; TRBD2 might be the D (6 bases). With 2 bases removed from V and 3 bases from J, the gap between germline ends came to 17 bases. Germline CDR1 LNHNV, CDR2 YYDKDF (reference sequence). CDR3 size: 17 residues. The CDR3: CATSRPAGRGVYNEQFF. The CDR3 nucleotides read TGTGCCACCAGCAGACCCGCGGGGCGGGGTGTCTACAATGAGCAGTTCTTC.

The chain combines TRBV4-3 with TRBJ2-7, with D possibly being TRBD2 (6 bases). Trimming stripped 4 bases from V and 0 bases from J, with 13 bases between. The germline CDR1 and CDR2 sequences are LGHNA and YSLEER. The CDR3 runs to 15 residues. Written as DNA, the CDR3 is TGCGCCAGCAGCCGCGGACGGGGGTCCTCCTACGAGCAGTACTTC. Protein product: CASSRGRGSSYEQYF.

This chain uses TRBV27 with TRBJ1-1; maybe TRBD1 (5 bases). The germline CDR1 and CDR2 sequences are MNHEY and SMNVEV (reference sequence). V was clipped by 1 base and J by 3 bases, with 6 bases between them. The CDR3 runs 13 residues. CDR3 residues: CASSLWGYTEAFF. The CDR3 DNA follows: TGTGCCAGCAGTTTATGGGGGTACACTGAAGCTTTCTTT.

The chain links TRBV4-3 to TRBJ2-7; D perhaps matches TRBD2 (5 bases). The CDR3 has 14 amino acids. Looked up from germline, CDR1 is LGHNA and CDR2 is YSLEER. V was cut by 2 bases and J by 1 base, with 9 bases left in between. The CDR3 sequence: CASSQTSGSYEQYF. For the CDR3, the DNA is TGCGCCAGCAGCCAAACGAGCGGTTCCTACGAGCAGTACTTC.

V and J are TRBV10-3 and TRBJ2-3, with TRBD2 as a possible D gene (6 bases). CDR3 length: 16 residues. Deletions cut 0 bases from V and 4 bases from J, with 14 bases between. Germline-derived CDR1 and CDR2 are ENHRY and SYGVKD. CDR3 bases: TGTGCCATCAGTGAGTCGACTTTCGGGGAGGCAGATACGCAGTATTTT. Residues: CAISESTFGEADTQYF.

On this clone: A single base is all that separates this from a far larger clone, so a read error is likely. This chain links TRBV28 with TRBJ2-1; 10 nucleotides agree with TRBD2. The J segment lost 5 bases and the V segment lost 4 bases, leaving 5 bases of the junction unmatched. Germline V lookup: CDR1 MDHEN, CDR2 SYDVKM. The CDR3 extends over 15 amino acids. DNA for the CDR3: TGTGCCAGCAGTTCAACTAGCGGGGCCCACAATGAGCAGTTCTTC. It encodes CASSSTSGAHNEQFF.

This CDR3 reads CATLGYHSGANVLTF. The CDR3 coding sequence is TGTGCCACCTTAGGTTACCACTCTGGGGCCAACGTCCTGACTTTC. The rearrangement links TRBV27 to TRBJ2-6, with D hard to call. CDR3 size: 15 residues. Germline V gene sequence: CDR1 MNHEY, CDR2 SMNVEV (reference sequence). The germline V and J ends were trimmed by 10 bases and 0 bases, with 13 bases remaining between them.

CDR3 region: CASSTIDRASYEQYF. Here the CDR3 DNA reads TGTGCCAGCAGTACTATCGACAGGGCATCCTACGAGCAGTACTTC. The J gene is TRBJ2-7, the V gene TRBV2, with 7 bases fitting TRBD1. The CDR3 sequence is 15 residues long. V dropped 5 bases and J dropped 1; count of bases not matched to a gene: 8. Germline loops: CDR1 SNHLY, CDR2 FYNNEI.

This chain uses TRBV7-9 with TRBJ2-7, with TRBD1 matching 10 bases. CDR1 is SEHNR, CDR2 FQNEAQ, per germline (reference sequence). The CDR3 loop spans 15 amino acids. Trimming cost V 5 bases and J 0 bases; bases outside gene matches: 4. CDR3 sequence (DNA): TGTGCCAGCAGCGTAGACAGGGGGCTCTCCTACGAGCAGTACTTC. Encoded protein: CASSVDRGLSYEQYF. Drawing the rest from reference TRBV7-9 and TRBJ2-7, the complete variable domain is DTGVSQNPRHKITKRGQNVTFRCDPISEHNRLYWYRQTLGQGPEFLTYFQNEAQLEKSRLLSDRFSAERPKGSFSTLEIQRTEQGDSAMYLCASSVDRGLSYEQYFGPGTRLTVT.

V gene TRBV27 combines with J gene TRBJ1-2; a possible D gene is TRBD1 (5 bases). The V and J ends lost 3 bases and 2 bases respectively, with 16 bases between them. The CDR3 totals 16 residues. Germline CDR1 and CDR2: MNHEY and SMNVEV (reference sequence). CDR3 coding DNA: TGTGCCAGCAGTTTCTCTCCCGGGGGGGGAAACTATGGCTACACCTTC. It translates to CASSFSPGGGNYGYTF.

The chain links TRBV5-6 to TRBJ2-1, with 13 bases that match TRBD2. CDR1 SGHDT and CDR2 YYEEEE come from the germline V gene. V dropped 4 bases and J dropped 5; count of bases not matched to a gene: 3. The CDR3 spans 15 residues. The CDR3 sequence is CASSMGLAGNNEQFF. The CDR3 DNA is TGTGCCAGCAGCATGGGACTAGCGGGAAACAATGAGCAGTTCTTC. Variable domain in full (rest from reference TRBV5-6 and TRBJ2-1): DAGVTQSPTHLIKTRGQQVTLRCSPKSGHDTVSWYQQALGQGPQFIFQYYEEEERQRGNFPDRFSGHQFPNYSSELNVNALLLGDSALYLCASSMGLAGNNEQFFGPGTRLTVL.

The rearrangement joins TRBV19 to TRBJ1-1; tentative D call: TRBD1 (6 bases). This CDR3 comprises 14 residues. Germline V lookup: CDR1 LNHDA, CDR2 SQIVND (reference sequence). The V end was cut by 7 bases, the J end by 6 bases, with 18 bases between. For the CDR3, the DNA is TGTGCCAGTACGTGGGGGCCCTCGTCCTCTGAAGCTTTCTTT. It specifies CASTWGPSSSEAFF. The full variable domain, its missing parts supplied by reference TRBV19 and TRBJ1-1, is DGGITQSPKYLFRKEGQNVTLSCEQNLNHDAMYWYRQDPGQGLRLIYYSQIVNDFQKGDIAEGYSVSREKKESFPLTVTSAQKNPTAFYLCASTWGPSSSEAFFGQGTRLTVV.

The chain links TRBV20-1 to TRBJ1-2; no reliable D call. The CDR3 sequence is 10 residues long. Trimming removed 4 bases from V and 4 bases from J, with 4 bases in between. Germline V gene lookup returns CDR1 DFQATT and CDR2 SNEGSKA (reference sequence). CDR3 protein: CSAIGYGYTF. As DNA, the CDR3 is TGCAGTGCTATTGGCTATGGCTACACCTTC.

The V and J genes are TRBV7-9 and TRBJ2-1; D unresolved. Germline V gives CDR1 SEHNR, CDR2 FQNEAQ (reference sequence). V shed 1 base and J shed 10 bases, with 8 bases lying between them. This CDR3 has 12 amino acids. The CDR3: CASSLGPREQFF. CDR3 DNA sequence: TGTGCCAGCAGCTTAGGGCCCCGCGAGCAGTTCTTC.

The rearrangement uses TRBV11-2 and TRBJ2-1; tentative D call: TRBD2 (5 bases). Germline V gives CDR1 SGHAT, CDR2 FQNNGV. V was shortened by 2 bases and J by 3 bases, with 14 bases between the two germline ends. This CDR3 contains 16 residues. CDR3 bases: TGTGCCAGCAGCTTAACCGGCGGGTCTGACTACAATGAGCAGTTCTTC. It yields the protein CASSLTGGSDYNEQFF.

With respect to this clone: In the same sample, other DNA sequences code for this CDR3. The CDR3 region has the DNA TGTGCCAGCAGCTTAGGTGGGGATACGCAGTATTTT. Translation gives CASSLGGDTQYF. The V gene is TRBV11-2, the J gene TRBJ2-3; D call uncertain. Trimming cost V 1 base and J 6 bases, with 5 bases left between them. This CDR3 comprises 12 residues. The V gene's germline CDR1 is SGHAT and CDR2 FQNNGV.

This clone was seen only once. V and J are TRBV10-1 and TRBJ1-2, with unresolved D. Germline V CDR1 and CDR2: WNHNN, SYGVQD (reference sequence). This CDR3 has 13 amino acids. Trimming cost V 2 bases and J 8 bases, with 12 bases left between them. CDR3 region: CASSERRGGGYTF. In nucleotides, the CDR3 is TGCGCCAGCAGTGAGAGAAGAGGAGGGGGCTACACCTTC.